This entry lists 17 T cell receptor beta chains sequenced from one sample in a study of blood T cell repertoires in COVID-19. Generated by immunoSEQ multiplex PCR, the TCRdb table keeps only in-frame clones and is missing some. Of more than 85,000 clones in the sample, about 80% were seen once. The source material was peripheral blood. Receptors originate from a man aged 55 to 70 with acute or convalescent COVID-19.

The genes are TRBV3-1 (or the pseudogene TRBV3-2) and TRBJ1-3; D is ambiguous. V was shortened by 5 bases and J by 1 base, with 9 bases between the two germline ends. CDR1 and CDR2 from the germline V gene are LGHDT and YNNKEL (reference sequence). CDR3 length: 14 amino acids. In DNA form, the CDR3 reads TGTGCCAGCAGCTTGACTGGTTCTGGAAACACCATATATTTT. This codes for CASSLTGSGNTIYF.

The count of this clone is one. The rearrangement links TRBV6-5 to TRBJ1-2; TRBD1 might be the D (5 bases). The V and J ends lost 1 base and 5 bases respectively, with 11 bases between them. This CDR3 is 14 amino acids long. The germline gives CDR1 MNHEY, CDR2 SVGAGI. The CDR3 region is CASSYLEGTYGYTF. The CDR3 DNA follows: TGTGCCAGCAGTTACTTAGAGGGGACTTATGGCTACACCTTC.

The DNA for the CDR3 is TGTGCCAGCAGTCCTCCCAGAACTAGCGGGTCCTGGGGCACCGGGGAGCTGTTTTTT. It specifies CASSPPRTSGSWGTGELFF. The J gene is TRBJ2-2, the V gene TRBV7-2, with 9 positions matching TRBD2. CDR1 and CDR2 from the germline V gene are SGHTA and FQGNSA. V gave up 6 bases and J gave up 4 bases; unmatched junction bases: 18. This CDR3 has 19 residues.

The rearrangement uses TRBV7-9 and TRBJ2-2; 7 bases align to TRBD2. The J segment lost 1 base and the V segment lost 1 base, leaving 6 bases of the junction unmatched. The CDR3 runs 17 residues. The germline CDR1 and CDR2 sequences are SEHNR and FQNEAQ (reference sequence). The CDR3 sequence: CASSLEYASGNTGELFF. The CDR3 DNA follows: TGTGCCAGCAGCTTAGAGTACGCTAGCGGGAACACCGGGGAGCTGTTTTTT.

Only a few counts were recorded for this clone. This chain uses TRBV2 with TRBJ2-3; D is undetermined. V was pared by 4 bases and J by 2 bases, with 7 bases between. CDR3 size: 13 residues. Germline CDR1 and CDR2: SNHLY and FYNNEI. Here the CDR3 reads CASSVFYTDTQYF. The CDR3 nucleotides are TGTGCCAGCAGTGTGTTCTACACAGATACGCAGTATTTT.

Here the CDR3 reads CASSPRRRTEAFF. In DNA, the CDR3 is TGTGCCAGCAGTCCTAGGAGAAGAACTGAAGCTTTCTTT. The chain uses TRBV11-3 and TRBJ1-1; D gene unclear. CDR1 is SGHNT and CDR2 is YENEEA in the germline V gene. This CDR3 is built from 13 residues. V was cut by 6 bases and J by 5 bases, with 13 bases left in between. Supplemented by reference TRBV11-3 and TRBJ1-1, the full variable domain reads EAGVVQSPRYKIIEKKQPVAFWCNPISGHNTLYWYLQNLGQGPELLIRYENEEAVDDSQLPKDRFSAERLKGVDSTLKIQPAELGDSAVYLCASSPRRRTEAFFGQGTRLTVV.

The chain is built from TRBV30 and TRBJ2-5, with D perhaps matching TRBD1 (5 bases). Germline CDR1 GTSNPN, CDR2 SVGIG (reference sequence). CDR3 size: 12 residues. The germline V and J ends were trimmed by 4 bases and 4 bases, with 10 bases remaining between them. CDR3 nucleotide sequence: TGTGCCTGGACTCAGGGATCAGAGACCCAGTACTTC. This encodes CAWTQGSETQYF.

This clone appeared a single time. The chain couples TRBV6-4 to TRBJ2-1; a weak D match, TRBD2 (6 bases). V gave up 3 bases and J gave up 9 bases, with 18 bases separating them. Per germline, CDR1 MRHNA and CDR2 SNTAGT. The CDR3 has 15 amino acids. The CDR3 is CASSEGGKGSSEQFF. The CDR3 DNA follows: TGTGCCAGCAGTGAGGGGGGAAAGGGTAGCAGTGAGCAGTTCTTC.

The gene calls are TRBV24-1 and TRBJ1-1; D ambiguous. Germline values: CDR1 KGHDR, CDR2 SFDVKD. This CDR3 comprises 15 residues. V lost 4 bases and J lost 7, with 18 bases in between. CDR3 residues: CATSEGGAGRGEAFF. The CDR3 coding sequence is TGTGCCACCAGTGAAGGTGGAGCTGGTCGTGGTGAAGCTTTCTTT.

The chain has TRBV7-2 and TRBJ1-2; D is perhaps TRBD1 (6 bases). The CDR3 consists of 15 residues. Looked up from germline, CDR1 is SGHTA and CDR2 is FQGNSA. V lost 5 bases, J lost 0 bases, and 13 bases lay in between. CDR3 nucleotide sequence: TGTGCCAGCAGCCCTCGGGCAGGGGCTAACTATGGCTACACCTTC. Translation gives CASSPRAGANYGYTF.

This rearrangement joins TRBV29-1 to TRBJ1-1; 7 nucleotides match TRBD1. V shed 4 bases, J shed 7 bases, and the junction held 6 bases outside the gene matches. The CDR3 contains 12 residues. Germline CDR1 is SQVTM and CDR2 is ANQGSEA. The CDR3 region is CSVGVRGSEAFF. CDR3 DNA sequence: TGCAGCGTTGGGGTCAGGGGGAGTGAAGCTTTCTTT.

The J gene is TRBJ2-1, the V gene TRBV28; 13 bases fit TRBD2. The germline V gene encodes CDR1 MDHEN and CDR2 SYDVKM. The CDR3 contains 16 residues. V lost 5 bases to trimming and J lost 8 bases; unmatched junction nucleotides: 9. The CDR3 region has the DNA TGTGCCAGCAGTAAACTAGCGGGAGGGCCCGTTGATGAGCAGTTCTTC. Translated: CASSKLAGGPVDEQFF.

This chain uses TRBV10-3 with TRBJ2-7, with D possibly matching TRBD1 (6 bases). The CDR3 extends over 14 amino acids. Germline CDR1 and CDR2: ENHRY and SYGVKD. V lost 0 bases, J lost 4 bases, and 10 bases lay in between. CDR3 DNA sequence: TGTGCCATCAGTGAGTCGACAGGCCGATACGAGCAGTACGTC. As protein: CAISESTGRYEQYV.

V and J are TRBV18 and TRBJ1-1; 9 nucleotides line up with TRBD1. This CDR3 has 12 residues. The germline V gene has CDR1 KGHSH and CDR2 LQKENI. Trimming removed 5 bases from V and 9 bases from J; junction bases left unmatched: 4. The CDR3 DNA reads as TGTGCCAGCTCATCCAACAGGGGGCAAGCTTTCTTT. This encodes CASSSNRGQAFF.

This clone was found once. This rearrangement joins TRBV5-4 to TRBJ2-7; 10 bases line up with TRBD2. The ends lost 0 bases at V and 4 bases at J; junction bases unmatched: 7. CDR1 and CDR2 from the germline V gene are SGHNT and YYREEE (reference sequence). This CDR3 contains 16 residues. The DNA for the CDR3 is TGTGCCAGCAGCTTGGGAACAGCGGGGGGGCGTTACGAGCAGTACTTC. Its protein product is CASSLGTAGGRYEQYF.

This clone has a single count. V and J are TRBV18 and TRBJ1-2; unclear D gene. The CDR3 runs to 13 residues. The germline V gene encodes CDR1 KGHSH and CDR2 LQKENI. Trimming shortened V by 4 bases and J by 3 bases, and 9 bases separated the two germline ends. CDR3 protein: CASSLGAYYGYTF. CDR3 DNA sequence: TGTGCCAGCTCACTAGGAGCATACTATGGCTACACCTTC.

V gene TRBV19 combines with J gene TRBJ1-1, with a tentative D call TRBD1 (6 bases). V was cut by 4 bases and J by 5 bases, with 17 bases left in between. Germline-derived CDR1 and CDR2 are LNHDA and SQIVND (reference sequence). The CDR3 loop spans 15 amino acids. The CDR3: CASSSPWEGETEAFF. The DNA for the CDR3 is TGTGCCAGTAGTAGCCCCTGGGAGGGGGAGACTGAAGCTTTCTTT.